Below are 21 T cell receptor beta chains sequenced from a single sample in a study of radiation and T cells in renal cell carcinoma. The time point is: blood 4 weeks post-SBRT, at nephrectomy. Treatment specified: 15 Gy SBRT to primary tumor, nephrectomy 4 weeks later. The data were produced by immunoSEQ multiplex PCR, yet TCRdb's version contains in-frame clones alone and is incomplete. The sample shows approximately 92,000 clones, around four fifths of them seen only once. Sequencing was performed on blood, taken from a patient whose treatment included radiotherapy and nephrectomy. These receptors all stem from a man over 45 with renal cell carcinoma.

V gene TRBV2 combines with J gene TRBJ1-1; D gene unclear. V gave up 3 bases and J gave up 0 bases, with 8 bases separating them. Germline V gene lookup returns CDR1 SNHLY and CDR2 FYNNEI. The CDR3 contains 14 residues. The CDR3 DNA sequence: TGTGCCAGCAGTGATCTTGGGGTGAACACTGAAGCTTTCTTT. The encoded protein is CASSDLGVNTEAFF.

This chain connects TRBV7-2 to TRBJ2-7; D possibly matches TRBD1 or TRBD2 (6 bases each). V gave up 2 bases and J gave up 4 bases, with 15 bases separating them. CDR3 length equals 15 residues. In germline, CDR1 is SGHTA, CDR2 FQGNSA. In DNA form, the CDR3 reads TGTGCCAGCAGCTTATGGGGGGACATTAGTTACGAGCAGTACTTC. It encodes CASSLWGDISYEQYF.

CDR3 sequence reads: CASSPAVGLAASYNEQFF. The CDR3 nucleotides are TGTGCCAGCAGCCCAGCGGTCGGACTAGCGGCTTCCTACAATGAGCAGTTCTTC. The chain carries TRBV7-9 and TRBJ2-1; TRBD2 agrees at 10 bases. Germline lookup yields CDR1 SEHNR and CDR2 FQNEAQ (reference sequence). V shed 5 bases, J shed 1 base, and the junction held 11 bases outside the gene matches. This CDR3 is built from 18 residues.

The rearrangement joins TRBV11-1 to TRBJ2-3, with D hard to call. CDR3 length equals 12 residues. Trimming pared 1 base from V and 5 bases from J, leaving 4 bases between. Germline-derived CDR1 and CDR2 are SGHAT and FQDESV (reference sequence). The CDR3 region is CASSLGGDTQYF. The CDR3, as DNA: TGTGCCAGCAGCTTAGGAGGAGATACGCAGTATTTT.

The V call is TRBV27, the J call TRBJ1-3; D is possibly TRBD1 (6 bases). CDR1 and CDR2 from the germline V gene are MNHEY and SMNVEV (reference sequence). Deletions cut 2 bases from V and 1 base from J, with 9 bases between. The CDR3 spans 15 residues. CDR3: CASSLEQGSGNTIYF. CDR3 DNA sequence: TGTGCCAGCAGTTTAGAACAGGGTTCTGGAAACACCATATATTTT.

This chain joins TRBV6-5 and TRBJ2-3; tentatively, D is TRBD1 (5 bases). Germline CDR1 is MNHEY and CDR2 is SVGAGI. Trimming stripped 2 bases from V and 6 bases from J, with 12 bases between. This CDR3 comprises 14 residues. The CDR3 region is CASSYRPGSDTQYF. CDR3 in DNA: TGTGCCAGCAGTTACCGGCCAGGGTCCGATACGCAGTATTTT.

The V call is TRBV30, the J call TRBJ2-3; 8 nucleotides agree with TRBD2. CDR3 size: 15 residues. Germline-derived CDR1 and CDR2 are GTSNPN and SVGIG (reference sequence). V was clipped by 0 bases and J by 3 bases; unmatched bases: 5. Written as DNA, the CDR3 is TGTGCCTGGAGTGTACAAGCGGGGGAAACAGATACGCAGTATTTT. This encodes CAWSVQAGETDTQYF.

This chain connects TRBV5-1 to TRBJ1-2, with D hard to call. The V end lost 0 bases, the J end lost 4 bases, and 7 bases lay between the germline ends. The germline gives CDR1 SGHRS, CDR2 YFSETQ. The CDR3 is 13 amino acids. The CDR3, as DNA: TGCGCCAGCAGCTTGGATGTGGGCTATGGCTACACCTTC. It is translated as CASSLDVGYGYTF. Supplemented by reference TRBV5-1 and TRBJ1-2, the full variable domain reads KAGVTQTPRYLIKTRGQQVTLSCSPISGHRSVSWYQQTPGQGLQFLFEYFSETQRNKGNFPGRFSGRQFSNSRSEMNVSTLELGDSALYLCASSLDVGYGYTFGSGTRLTVV.

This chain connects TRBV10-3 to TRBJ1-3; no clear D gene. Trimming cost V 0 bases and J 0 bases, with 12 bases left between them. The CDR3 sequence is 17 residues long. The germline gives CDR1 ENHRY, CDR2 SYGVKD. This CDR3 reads CAISESGRRSSGNTIYF. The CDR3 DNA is TGTGCCATCAGTGAGTCTGGCAGGCGGAGCTCTGGAAACACCATATATTTT.

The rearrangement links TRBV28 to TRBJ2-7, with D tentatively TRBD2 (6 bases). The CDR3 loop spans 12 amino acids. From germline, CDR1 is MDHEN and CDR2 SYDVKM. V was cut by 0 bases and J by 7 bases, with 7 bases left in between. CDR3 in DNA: TGTGCCAGCAGTTTATGGGGGAGGGAGCAGTACTTC. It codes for CASSLWGREQYF.

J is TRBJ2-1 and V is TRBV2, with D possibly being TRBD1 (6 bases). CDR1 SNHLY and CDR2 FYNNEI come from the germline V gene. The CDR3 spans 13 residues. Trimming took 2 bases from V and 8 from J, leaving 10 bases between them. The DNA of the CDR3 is TGTGCCAGCAGTGAAAATTCAGGGGATGAGCAGTTCTTC. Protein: CASSENSGDEQFF.

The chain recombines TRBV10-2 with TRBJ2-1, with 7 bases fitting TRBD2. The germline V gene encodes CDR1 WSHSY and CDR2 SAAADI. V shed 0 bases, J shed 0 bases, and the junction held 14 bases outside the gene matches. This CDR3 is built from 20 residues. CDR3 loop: CASSESRLAQPFSSYNEQFF. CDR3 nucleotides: TGCGCCAGCAGTGAGTCGAGACTAGCTCAACCGTTCTCCTCCTACAATGAGCAGTTCTTC.

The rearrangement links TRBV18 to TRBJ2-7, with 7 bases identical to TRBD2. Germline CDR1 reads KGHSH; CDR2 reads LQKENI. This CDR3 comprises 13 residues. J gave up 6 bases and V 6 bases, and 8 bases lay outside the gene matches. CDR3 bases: TGTGCCAGCTCCGGGGGGTCGGAGAGCGAGCAGTACTTC. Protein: CASSGGSESEQYF. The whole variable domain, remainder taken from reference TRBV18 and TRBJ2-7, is NAGVMQNPRHLVRRRGQEARLRCSPMKGHSHVYWYRQLPEEGLKFMVYLQKENIIDESGMPKERFSAEFPKEGPSILRIQQVVRGDSAAYFCASSGGSESEQYFGPGTRLTVT.

CDR3 sequence: CASSNGPGETGGDEQYF. DNA of the CDR3: TGTGCCAGCAGCAACGGTCCTGGGGAGACAGGGGGCGACGAGCAGTACTTC. The rearrangement links TRBV9 to TRBJ2-7; 10 bases are shared with TRBD1. Germline V gene data show CDR1 as SGDLS and CDR2 as YYNGEE. Unmatched junction bases numbered 15, after V lost 4 bases and J lost 5 bases. The CDR3 loop spans 17 amino acids.

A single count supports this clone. CDR3 sequence reads: CASKGQGTDTQYF. The CDR3 region has the DNA TGTGCCAGCAAGGGACAGGGTACAGATACGCAGTATTTT. V gene TRBV6-5 combines with J gene TRBJ2-3; 9 nucleotides line up with TRBD1. Germline V CDR1 and CDR2: MNHEY, SVGAGI. The CDR3 has 13 residues. The junction had 2 bases not matched to a gene; V was cut back by 7 bases and J by 3 bases.

CDR3 sequence reads: CASSQKGGSSYNEQFF. The CDR3 DNA is TGCGCCAGCAGCCAGAAGGGCGGCAGCTCCTACAATGAGCAGTTCTTC. V is TRBV4-1 and J is TRBJ2-1, with D uncertain. The ends were cut back, 3 bases at V and 0 bases at J, with 12 bases in the middle. This CDR3 comprises 16 residues. The germline V gene has CDR1 MGHRA and CDR2 YSYEKL.

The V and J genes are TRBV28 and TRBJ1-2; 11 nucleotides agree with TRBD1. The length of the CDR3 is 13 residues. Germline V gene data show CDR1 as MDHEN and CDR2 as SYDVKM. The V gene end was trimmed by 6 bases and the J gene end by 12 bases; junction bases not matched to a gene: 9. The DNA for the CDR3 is TGTGCCAGCAGCATCCGGGACAGGGGGAGGGACACCTTC. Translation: CASSIRDRGRDTF.

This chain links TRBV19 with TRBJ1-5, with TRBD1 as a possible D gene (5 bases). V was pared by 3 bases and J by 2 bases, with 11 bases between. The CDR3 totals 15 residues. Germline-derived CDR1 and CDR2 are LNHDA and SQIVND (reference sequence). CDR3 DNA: TGTGCCAGTAGTATCCAGGGAGGAGGCAATCAGCCCCAGCATTTT. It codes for CASSIQGGGNQPQHF.

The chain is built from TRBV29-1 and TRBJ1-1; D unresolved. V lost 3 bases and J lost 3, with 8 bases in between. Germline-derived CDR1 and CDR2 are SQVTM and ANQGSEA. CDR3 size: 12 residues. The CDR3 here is CSVDTWDTEAFF. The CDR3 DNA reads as TGCAGCGTTGATACGTGGGACACTGAAGCTTTCTTT.

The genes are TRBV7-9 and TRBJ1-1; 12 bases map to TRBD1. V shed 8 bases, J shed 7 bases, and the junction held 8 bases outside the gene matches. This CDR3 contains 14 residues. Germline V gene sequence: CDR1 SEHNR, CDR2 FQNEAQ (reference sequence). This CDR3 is CASVGQGAFSEAFF. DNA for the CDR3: TGTGCCAGCGTGGGACAGGGGGCCTTCAGTGAAGCTTTCTTT.

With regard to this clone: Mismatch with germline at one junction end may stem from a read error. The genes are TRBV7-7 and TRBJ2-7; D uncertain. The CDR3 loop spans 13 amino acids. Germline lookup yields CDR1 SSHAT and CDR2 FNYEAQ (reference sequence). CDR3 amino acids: CASSLDATHEQYF. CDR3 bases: TGTGCTAGCAGCTTAGATGCAACCCACGAGCAGTACTTC.